This paragraph reports one TCR beta chain. Its target is not known. The entry originates in a study of identical twins. Whole-study results and caveats: The more abundant beta clonotypes in cord blood had fewer insertions, and memory repertoires did not show this.

The CDR3 covers 17 residues. V dropped 0 bases and J dropped 0 bases, with 13 bases sitting between them. The germline V gene has CDR1 SGDLS and CDR2 YYNGEE. In TCRdb, the 5' RACE reads were re-called with MiXCR into one record per CDR3 protein. The data contain approximately 1.8 million distinct CDR3 sequences, about 30% of them singletons. This TCR was recovered from a newborn girl in good health. The rearrangement links TRBV9 to TRBJ2-1; D possibly corresponds to TRBD2 (5 bases). Sequenced sample: cord blood. The CDR3 sequence is CASSVEPPTSSYNEQFF. The CDR3 DNA reads TGTGCCAGCAGCGTAGAGCCCCCCACTAGCTCCTACAATGAGCAGTTCTTC.